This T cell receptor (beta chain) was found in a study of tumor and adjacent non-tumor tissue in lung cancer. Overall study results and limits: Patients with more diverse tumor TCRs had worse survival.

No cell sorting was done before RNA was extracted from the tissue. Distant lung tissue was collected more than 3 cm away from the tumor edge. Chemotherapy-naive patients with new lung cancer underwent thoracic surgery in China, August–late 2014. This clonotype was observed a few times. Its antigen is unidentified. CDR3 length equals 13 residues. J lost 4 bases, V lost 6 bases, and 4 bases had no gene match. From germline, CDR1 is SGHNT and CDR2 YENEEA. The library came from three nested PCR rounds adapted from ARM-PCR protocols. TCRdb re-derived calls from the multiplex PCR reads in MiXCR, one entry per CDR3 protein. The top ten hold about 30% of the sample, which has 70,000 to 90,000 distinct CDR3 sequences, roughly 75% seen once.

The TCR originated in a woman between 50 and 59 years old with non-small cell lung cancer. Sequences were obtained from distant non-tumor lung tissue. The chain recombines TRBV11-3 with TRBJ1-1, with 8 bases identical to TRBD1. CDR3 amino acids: CASSLDRGTEAFF. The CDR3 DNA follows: TGTGCCAGCAGTCTCGACAGGGGCACTGAAGCTTTCTTT.